The 32 T cell receptor beta chains given below trace back to one sample, sequenced in a study of early T cells in non-severe SARS-CoV-2 infection. MiXCR was run by TCRdb on the 5' RACE reads, yielding one entry per CDR3 protein. The sample carries 50,000 to 60,000 distinct CDR3 sequences, 11% recorded once. Sequencing was performed on whole blood. The receptors stem from an adult who was a healthcare worker with PCR-confirmed SARS-CoV-2 infection or an uninfected control (not recorded which).

The chain combines TRBV10-1 with TRBJ1-5; 11 bases match TRBD1. V was clipped by 0 bases and J by 2 bases; unmatched bases: 3. Looked up from germline, CDR1 is WNHNN and CDR2 is SYGVQD (reference sequence). CDR3 length: 17 residues. For the CDR3, the DNA is TGCGCCAGCAGTGAGTCGGGACAGGGGGAGGGCAATCAGCCCCAGCATTTT. Its protein is CASSESGQGEGNQPQHF.

This clonotype was found many times. The CDR3 spells CASSGPSSGSPREQYF. CDR3 DNA sequence: TGTGCCAGCAGTGGTCCGTCTAGCGGGTCCCCTAGGGAGCAGTACTTC. The gene calls are TRBV2 and TRBJ2-7, with 8 bases that match TRBD2. The CDR3 totals 16 residues. Per germline, CDR1 SNHLY and CDR2 FYNNEI. Trimming cost V 4 bases and J 7 bases; bases outside gene matches: 15.

At least ten counts were recorded for this clonotype. The J gene is TRBJ2-3, the V gene TRBV7-9, with 9 nucleotides matching TRBD2. The CDR3 covers 14 residues. Looked up from germline, CDR1 is SEHNR and CDR2 is FQNEAQ (reference sequence). The junction had 2 bases not matched to a gene; V was cut back by 5 bases and J by 2 bases. CDR3 in DNA: TGTGCCAGCAGCCCTAGCGGGGTCACAGATACGCAGTATTTT. As protein: CASSPSGVTDTQYF.

This clonotype came up a few times. This rearrangement joins TRBV3-1 to TRBJ2-3; D perhaps matches TRBD2 (5 bases). Trimming shortened V by 7 bases and J by 0 bases, and 8 bases separated the two germline ends. This CDR3 region has 13 residues. Germline-derived CDR1 and CDR2 are LGHDT and YNNKEL (reference sequence). The CDR3 region is CASKIASTDTQYF. The CDR3 nucleotides read TGTGCCAGCAAAATAGCGAGCACAGATACGCAGTATTTT.

This clonotype was counted at least ten times. This chain uses TRBV29-1 with TRBJ2-5; D is ambiguous. Germline V lookup: CDR1 SQVTM, CDR2 ANQGSEA. The CDR3 is 13 residues long. Trimming cost V 7 bases and J 1 base, with 13 bases left between them. DNA for the CDR3: TGCAGCGGACGTGAGTGGAGCCAAGAGACCCAGTACTTC. It specifies CSGREWSQETQYF.

At least ten counts were recorded for this clonotype. CDR3 in amino acids: CASSQRQGSLMNEQFF. The CDR3 DNA sequence: TGTGCCAGCAGTCAGAGACAGGGGAGTTTGATGAATGAGCAGTTCTTC. This sequence joins TRBV6-2 or TRBV6-3 and TRBJ2-1; 8 bases fit TRBD1. Germline V gene data show CDR1 as MNHEY and CDR2 as SVGEGT. The CDR3 consists of 16 residues. J lost 7 bases, V lost 5 bases, and 13 bases had no gene match.

This clonotype was counted many times. J is TRBJ2-5 and V is TRBV20-1; TRBD2 aligns across 7 bases. Germline V gene data show CDR1 as DFQATT and CDR2 as SNEGSKA (reference sequence). This CDR3 comprises 12 residues. J lost 4 bases, V lost 5 bases, and 4 bases had no gene match. DNA for the CDR3: TGCAGTGCTGGAGCGGGGCTAGAGACCCAGTACTTC. Amino acids: CSAGAGLETQYF.

This clonotype has just a few counts. The chain is built from TRBV19 and TRBJ2-7; D gene ambiguous. The V gene lost 3 bases and the J gene lost 2 bases, with 8 bases spanning the gap. From germline, CDR1 is LNHDA and CDR2 SQIVND (reference sequence). The CDR3 length is 13 residues. CDR3 region: CASSMGRAYEQYF. CDR3 in DNA: TGTGCCAGTAGTATGGGCAGAGCCTACGAGCAGTACTTC.

This clonotype has ten or more counts. This chain uses TRBV12-3 or TRBV12-4 with TRBJ2-2, with a tentative D call TRBD2 (5 bases). Trimming removed 6 bases from V and 6 bases from J, with 14 bases in between. This CDR3 contains 14 residues. The CDR3 sequence is CASSSALEAGELFF. CDR3 DNA sequence: TGTGCCAGCAGCTCCGCGCTGGAGGCCGGGGAGCTGTTTTTT.

This clonotype has more than one count but fewer than ten. The chain couples TRBV7-9 to TRBJ1-1; D gene uncertain. Germline lookup yields CDR1 SEHNR and CDR2 FQNEAQ (reference sequence). The CDR3 is 14 amino acids. Trimming cost V 6 bases and J 6 bases, with 17 bases left between them. The CDR3 DNA sequence: TGTGCCAGCAGTTCTCTTGGAGGCGGTGCTGAAGCTTTCTTT. This codes for CASSSLGGGAEAFF.

The chain couples TRBV18 to TRBJ1-4; no clear D gene. Germline V gene sequence: CDR1 KGHSH, CDR2 LQKENI. The CDR3 consists of 14 residues. Trimming shortened V by 5 bases and J by 4 bases, and 11 bases separated the two germline ends. CDR3 sequence reads: CASSYGPLNEKLFF. DNA of the CDR3: TGTGCCAGCTCATACGGACCGCTTAATGAAAAACTGTTTTTT.

This rearrangement joins TRBV2 to TRBJ1-1; D may be TRBD1 (5 bases). CDR1 is SNHLY and CDR2 is FYNNEI in the germline V gene. Trimming took 5 bases from V and 7 from J, leaving 14 bases between them. The CDR3 runs 13 residues. CDR3 residues: CASSLTGLIEAFF. CDR3 nucleotides: TGTGCCAGCAGTCTCACGGGACTGATTGAAGCTTTCTTT.

This clonotype has a count of ten or more. The chain joins TRBV28 to TRBJ2-1, with unresolved D. V was shortened by 2 bases and J by 0 bases, with 17 bases between the two germline ends. CDR1 and CDR2 from the germline V gene are MDHEN and SYDVKM. CDR3 length: 18 amino acids. CDR3 DNA: TGTGCCAGCAGTTTAGGCGCTATTAGAACCGTCTCCTACAATGAGCAGTTCTTC. Translated: CASSLGAIRTVSYNEQFF.

J is TRBJ1-2 and V is TRBV11-2, with D perhaps TRBD1 (6 bases). Between the trimmed V and J ends, which lost 1 base and 4 bases, there was a span of 16 bases. Germline V lookup: CDR1 SGHAT, CDR2 FQNNGV. The CDR3 is 16 residues long. The CDR3 DNA follows: TGTGCCAGCAGCTTAGGGCCAGACAGGAGAAGCTATGGCTACACCTTC. Its translation is CASSLGPDRRSYGYTF.

This clonotype was recorded many times. The V gene is TRBV19, the J gene TRBJ2-2; D is uncertain. The ends were cut back, 6 bases at V and 0 bases at J, with 8 bases in the middle. The germline CDR1 and CDR2 sequences are LNHDA and SQIVND (reference sequence). This CDR3 spans 14 amino acids. This CDR3 is CASRRTTNTGELFF. The CDR3 nucleotides are TGTGCCAGTAGACGTACAACGAACACCGGGGAGCTGTTTTTT.

The V call is TRBV20-1, the J call TRBJ1-5; D might be TRBD1 (5 bases). Germline assignment: CDR1 DFQATT and CDR2 SNEGSKA (reference sequence). The V end lost 5 bases, the J end lost 2 bases, and 10 bases lay between the germline ends. This CDR3 region has 13 residues. The CDR3 DNA sequence: TGCAGTGCTGGCCAGGGCGGCAATCAGCCCCAGCATTTT. Amino acid sequence: CSAGQGGNQPQHF.

The chain links TRBV29-1 to TRBJ2-7; D remains ambiguous. Germline assignment: CDR1 SQVTM and CDR2 ANQGSEA. This CDR3 is 15 amino acids long. With 3 bases removed from V and 2 bases from J, the gap between germline ends came to 17 bases. The CDR3 region is CSVDLPGHPAYEQYF. Here the CDR3 DNA reads TGCAGCGTTGACCTCCCCGGCCATCCAGCCTACGAGCAGTACTTC.

The V and J genes are TRBV6-6 and TRBJ2-7; 8 bases match TRBD2. This CDR3 contains 15 residues. Germline V gene sequence: CDR1 MNHNY, CDR2 SVGAGI (reference sequence). After removal of 4 bases from V and 9 bases from J, the junction contained 14 bases not matched to a gene. CDR3 in amino acids: CASSSASGRLSVQYF. In nucleotides, the CDR3 is TGTGCCAGCAGTTCGGCTAGCGGGCGCCTTAGCGTGCAGTACTTC.

Many counts were recorded for this clonotype. The V and J genes are TRBV18 and TRBJ2-3; TRBD2 matches 8 bases. In germline, CDR1 is KGHSH, CDR2 LQKENI. The CDR3 has 16 amino acids. The V segment lost 5 bases and the J segment 2 bases; nucleotides outside the gene matches: 9. The CDR3 protein is CASSETSAVHTDTQYF. The CDR3 bases are TGTGCCAGCTCAGAGACTAGCGCAGTACACACAGATACGCAGTATTTT.

The table lists this clonotype with many counts. The chain recombines TRBV29-1 with TRBJ2-1; TRBD1 agrees at 7 bases. CDR3 length: 11 residues. The ends lost 7 bases at V and 3 bases at J; junction bases unmatched: 0. Germline values: CDR1 SQVTM, CDR2 ANQGSEA. CDR3 DNA: TGCAGCGGGGACAGCTACAATGAGCAGTTCTTC. Amino acids: CSGDSYNEQFF.

This clonotype appeared a few times. This may stem from a read error, because a much larger clone lies one nucleotide away. The chain has TRBV5-1 and TRBJ1-3; D unclear. This CDR3 has 14 amino acids. CDR1 is SGHRS and CDR2 is YFSETQ in the germline V gene. DNA of the CDR3: TGCGTCAGCAGCTTGGAAGGACCTGGAAACACCATATATTTT. Residues: CVSSLEGPGNTIYF. Full variable domain (remainder filled in from reference TRBV5-1 and TRBJ1-3): KAGVTQTPRYLIKTRGQQVTLSCSPISGHRSVSWYQQTPGQGLQFLFEYFSETQRNKGNFPGRFSGRQFSNSRSEMNVSTLELGDSALYLCVSSLEGPGNTIYFGEGSWLTVV.

There are many counts of this clonotype. The chain links TRBV11-2 to TRBJ2-1; D perhaps matches TRBD1 (5 bases). V lost 6 bases, J lost 9 bases, and 21 bases lay in between. The CDR3 is 15 residues long. Germline lookup yields CDR1 SGHAT and CDR2 FQNNGV. The CDR3 region is CASSPQGPSLGEQFF. CDR3 nucleotides: TGTGCCAGCAGTCCTCAGGGCCCCTCTCTGGGTGAGCAGTTCTTC.

The CDR3 spells CAISDKLASTVYNEQFF. The DNA for the CDR3 is TGTGCCATCAGTGACAAACTAGCGAGTACTGTCTACAATGAGCAGTTCTTC. This rearrangement joins TRBV10-3 to TRBJ2-1; 7 bases fit TRBD2. This CDR3 comprises 17 residues. V dropped 3 bases and J dropped 3; count of bases not matched to a gene: 11. Germline V gene lookup returns CDR1 ENHRY and CDR2 SYGVKD.

The V call is TRBV24-1, the J call TRBJ2-3; 7 bases line up with TRBD2. Germline values: CDR1 KGHDR, CDR2 SFDVKD. CDR3 size: 15 residues. The V segment lost 4 bases and the J segment 3 bases; nucleotides outside the gene matches: 6. The CDR3 DNA follows: TGTGCCACCAGTGACGGCGGGAGAGGGACAGATACGCAGTATTTT. Protein: CATSDGGRGTDTQYF.

V and J are TRBV3-1 and TRBJ2-3; 14 bases are a match to TRBD2. V lost 0 bases to trimming and J lost 7 bases; unmatched junction nucleotides: 3. The germline V gene has CDR1 LGHDT and CDR2 YNNKEL (reference sequence). The CDR3 runs 16 residues. The CDR3 coding sequence is TGTGCCAGCAGCCAAGACCGGACTAGCGGGAGGCATACGCAGTATTTT. Residues: CASSQDRTSGRHTQYF.

The chain joins TRBV20-1 to TRBJ2-7; D remains unclear. CDR1 and CDR2 from the germline V gene are DFQATT and SNEGSKA (reference sequence). CDR3 size: 16 residues. Trimming took 5 bases from V and 0 from J, leaving 20 bases between them. CDR3 sequence reads: CSAAGSYKSYSYEQYF. The CDR3, as DNA: TGCAGTGCTGCCGGGTCCTATAAATCCTACTCCTACGAGCAGTACTTC.

This clonotype came up many times. V and J are TRBV10-3 and TRBJ1-4; D remains ambiguous. The germline V and J ends were trimmed by 6 bases and 7 bases, with 12 bases remaining between them. This CDR3 is built from 13 residues. The germline CDR1 and CDR2 sequences are ENHRY and SYGVKD. CDR3 DNA: TGTGCCATCAGACCGTCTAAGAGTGAAAAACTGTTTTTT. This gives the protein CAIRPSKSEKLFF.

This clonotype was observed a handful of times. The chain has TRBV7-2 and TRBJ1-1, with D hard to call. From germline, CDR1 is SGHTA and CDR2 FQGNSA. Trimming left V 1 base short and J 8 bases short, with 8 bases between. The CDR3 is 12 residues long. The CDR3 region has the DNA TGTGCCAGCAGCTTAGTACAGAACGAAGCTTTCTTT. It is translated as CASSLVQNEAFF.

There are many counts of this clonotype. The rearrangement joins TRBV7-2 to TRBJ2-4, with unresolved D. Between the trimmed V and J ends, which lost 3 bases and 12 bases, there was a span of 12 bases. This CDR3 spans 12 amino acids. Germline values: CDR1 SGHTA, CDR2 FQGNSA. CDR3 sequence reads: CASSLMLGRQYF. The CDR3 DNA follows: TGTGCCAGCAGCTTGATGCTAGGGCGTCAGTACTTC.

The rearrangement links TRBV5-6 to TRBJ2-7, with no clear D. Trimming shortened V by 4 bases and J by 7 bases, and 9 bases separated the two germline ends. CDR1 and CDR2 from the germline V gene are SGHDT and YYEEEE. This CDR3 region has 11 residues. Here the CDR3 DNA reads TGTGCCAGCAGCCACCCGGTGGAGCAGTACTTC. The encoded protein is CASSHPVEQYF.

In its sample, this clonotype was seen many times. The chain recombines TRBV24-1 with TRBJ2-1; TRBD1 agrees at 9 bases. V shed 4 bases and J 8 bases; nucleotides not matched to a gene: 8. The germline V gene encodes CDR1 KGHDR and CDR2 SFDVKD. The CDR3 is made up of 15 amino acids. The CDR3 region is CATSDHRGPRDEQFF. CDR3 DNA: TGTGCCACCAGTGACCACAGGGGGCCAAGGGATGAGCAGTTCTTC.

This clonotype was seen only a few times. The chain uses TRBV20-1 and TRBJ1-6; D perhaps matches TRBD1 (5 bases). V lost 3 bases and J 7 bases, leaving 7 bases between the germline ends. The germline V gene encodes CDR1 DFQATT and CDR2 SNEGSKA (reference sequence). The CDR3 loop spans 12 amino acids. The CDR3 region is CSASTGNSPLHF. In DNA form, the CDR3 reads TGCAGTGCTAGCACAGGCAATTCACCCCTCCACTTT.